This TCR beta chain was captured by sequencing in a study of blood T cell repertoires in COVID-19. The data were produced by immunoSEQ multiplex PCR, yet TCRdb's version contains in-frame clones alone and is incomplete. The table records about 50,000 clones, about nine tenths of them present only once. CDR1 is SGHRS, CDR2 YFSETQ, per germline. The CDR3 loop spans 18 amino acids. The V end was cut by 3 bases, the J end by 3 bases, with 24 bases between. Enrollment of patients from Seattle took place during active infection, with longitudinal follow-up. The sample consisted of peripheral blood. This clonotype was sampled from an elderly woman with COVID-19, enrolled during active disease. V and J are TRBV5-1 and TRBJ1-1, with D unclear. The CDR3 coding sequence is TGCGCCAGCAGCTCCGGAGGTACCCGTCTTGATCGGGACACTGAAGCTTTCTTT. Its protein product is CASSSGGTRLDRDTEAFF.